The present entry profiles one T cell receptor beta chain with its context. The data belong to a study of blood T cell repertoires in COVID-19. Study members were between about 18 and 95 years old and lived in around 24 US regions. Between the trimmed V and J ends, which lost 5 bases and 3 bases, there was a span of 11 bases. This CDR3 has 13 amino acids. Germline values: CDR1 SGDLS, CDR2 YYNGEE. How the authors handled the data: Counts of nucleated cells, estimated from reference gene primer amplification, were obtained. TCRdb's copy holds only in-frame clones and misses some; the assay was immunoSEQ multiplex PCR. V, J and clone size are taken as reported in that table, and D and trimming were inferred from the DNA itself. The data show approximately 250,000 clones, around 84% seen once.

The chain carries TRBV9 and TRBJ1-1, with D possibly matching TRBD1 (6 bases). The sequenced sample consisted of PBMCs or T cells enriched from blood (not recorded which). The TCR comes from a man aged 25 to 40 with acute COVID-19. The CDR3 reads CASSRGGYTEAFF. Written as DNA, the CDR3 is TGTGCCAGCAGTAGAGGGGGTTACACTGAAGCTTTCTTT.